This T cell receptor beta chain was recorded in a study of CD8 T cells in ankylosing spondylitis. Preparation of TCR beta libraries was done by quantitative 5'-RACE with molecular barcodes. MiXCR, applied by TCRdb to the 5' RACE reads, yields one record per CDR3 protein. The sample shows about 320,000 distinct CDR3 sequences, 11% of them seen only once. Findings and limits, study-wide: Several of the motif variants were reported before in synovial fluid and blood from reactive arthritis. Reports say disease-linked clones showed up significantly more in matched ankylosing spondylitis synovial fluid. Apparently characteristic of ankylosing spondylitis blood was a TCR beta motif (eight highly homologous variants).

In the case of this clonotype: Its antigen is unidentified.

The sequenced material came from blood, either unsorted or a sorted T cell fraction (not recorded which). This sequence originates from a female donor with ankylosing spondylitis or in good health (not recorded which).

The CDR3 DNA sequence: TGTGCCAGCAGTTCCAAACTCTCTCGGCAGTATTTT. It specifies CASSSKLSRQYF. The chain combines TRBV27 with TRBJ2-3, with D unresolved. CDR1 is MNHEY and CDR2 is SMNVEV in the germline V gene (reference sequence). This CDR3 comprises 12 residues. V dropped 4 bases and J dropped 11 bases, with 13 bases sitting between them.